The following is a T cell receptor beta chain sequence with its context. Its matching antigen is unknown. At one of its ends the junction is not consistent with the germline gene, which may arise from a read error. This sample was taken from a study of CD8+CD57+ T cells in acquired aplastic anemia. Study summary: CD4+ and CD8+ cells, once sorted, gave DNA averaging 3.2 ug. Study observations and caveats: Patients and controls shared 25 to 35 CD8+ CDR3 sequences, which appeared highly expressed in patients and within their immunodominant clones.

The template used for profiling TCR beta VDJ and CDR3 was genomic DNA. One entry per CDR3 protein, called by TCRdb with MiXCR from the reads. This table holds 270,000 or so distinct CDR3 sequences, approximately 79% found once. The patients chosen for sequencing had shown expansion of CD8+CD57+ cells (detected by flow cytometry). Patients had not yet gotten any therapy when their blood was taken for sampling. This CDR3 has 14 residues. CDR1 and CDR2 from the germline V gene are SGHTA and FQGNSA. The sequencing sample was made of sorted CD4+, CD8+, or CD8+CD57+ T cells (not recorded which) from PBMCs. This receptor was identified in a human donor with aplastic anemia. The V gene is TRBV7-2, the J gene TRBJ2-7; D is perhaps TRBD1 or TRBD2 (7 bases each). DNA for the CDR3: TGTGCCAGCAAGTTCACAGGGGAGGGCTGGGAGGGGAACTTC. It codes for CASKFTGEGWEGNF.